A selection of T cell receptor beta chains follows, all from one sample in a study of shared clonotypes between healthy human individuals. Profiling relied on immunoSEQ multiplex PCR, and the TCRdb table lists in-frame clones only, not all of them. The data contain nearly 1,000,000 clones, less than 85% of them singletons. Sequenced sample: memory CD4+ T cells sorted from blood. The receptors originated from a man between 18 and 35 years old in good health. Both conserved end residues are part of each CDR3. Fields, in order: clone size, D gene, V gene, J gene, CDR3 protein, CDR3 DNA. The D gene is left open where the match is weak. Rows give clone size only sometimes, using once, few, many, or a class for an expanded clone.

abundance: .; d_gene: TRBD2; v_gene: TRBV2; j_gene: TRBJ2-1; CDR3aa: CASKRTSGSTLGEQFF; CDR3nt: TGTGCCAGCAAGAGGACTAGCGGGAGCACTCTCGGTGAGCAGTTCTTC
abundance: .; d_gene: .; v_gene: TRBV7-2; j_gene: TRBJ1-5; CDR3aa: CASSPQFNQPQHF; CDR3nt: TGTGCCAGCAGCCCTCAGTTCAATCAGCCCCAGCATTTT
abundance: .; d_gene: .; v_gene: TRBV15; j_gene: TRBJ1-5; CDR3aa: CATSRAGDSNQPQHF; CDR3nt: TGTGCCACCAGCAGAGCAGGGGACAGCAATCAGCCCCAGCATTTT
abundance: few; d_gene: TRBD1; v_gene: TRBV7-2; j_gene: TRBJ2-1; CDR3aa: CASRPNRGGNEQFF; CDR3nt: TGTGCCAGCAGACCGAACAGGGGCGGCAATGAGCAGTTCTTC
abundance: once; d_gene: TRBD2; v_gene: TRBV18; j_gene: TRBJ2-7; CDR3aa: CASSPPVTEPAGGVIYEQYF; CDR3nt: TGTGCCAGCTCACCACCGGTCACCGAACCAGCGGGAGGAGTTATTTACGAGCAGTACTTC
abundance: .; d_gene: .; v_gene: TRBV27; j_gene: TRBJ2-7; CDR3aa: CASGAGRLGGYEQYF; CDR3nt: TGTGCCAGCGGGGCGGGACGGCTTGGAGGCTACGAGCAGTACTTC
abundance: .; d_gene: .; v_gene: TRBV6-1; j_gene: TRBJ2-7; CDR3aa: CASSEVWQGSYEQYF; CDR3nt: TGTGCCAGCAGTGAAGTTTGGCAGGGCTCCTACGAGCAGTACTTC
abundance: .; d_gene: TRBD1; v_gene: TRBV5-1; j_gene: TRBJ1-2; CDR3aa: CASSWGQDNYGYTF; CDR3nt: TGCGCCAGCAGCTGGGGACAGGATAACTATGGCTACACCTTC
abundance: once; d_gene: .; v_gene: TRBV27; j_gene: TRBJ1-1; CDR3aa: CASSRSGKEAFF; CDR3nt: TGTGCCAGCAGCCGGAGCGGCAAGGAGGCTTTCTTT
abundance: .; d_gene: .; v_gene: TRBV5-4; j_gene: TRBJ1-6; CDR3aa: CASSSDRHINSPLHF; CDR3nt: TGTGCCAGCAGCTCCGACAGACATATTAATTCACCCCTCCACTTT
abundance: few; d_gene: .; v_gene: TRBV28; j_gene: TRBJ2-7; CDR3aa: CASSEGRRSYEQYF; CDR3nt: TGTGCCAGCAGCGAGGGCAGACGATCCTACGAGCAGTACTTC
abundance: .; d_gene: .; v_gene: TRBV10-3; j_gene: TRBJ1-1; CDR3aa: CAISRSDLNTEAFF; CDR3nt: TGTGCCATCAGCCGATCCGATCTGAACACTGAAGCTTTCTTT
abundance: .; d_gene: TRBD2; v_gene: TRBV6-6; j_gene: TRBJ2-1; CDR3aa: CASIRAGTNEQFF; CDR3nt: TGTGCCAGCATCCGAGCGGGAACCAATGAGCAGTTCTTC
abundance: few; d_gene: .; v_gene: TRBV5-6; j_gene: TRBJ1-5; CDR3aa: CASSLGALNQPQHF; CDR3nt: TGTGCCAGCAGCTTGGGGGCCTTAAATCAGCCCCAGCATTTT
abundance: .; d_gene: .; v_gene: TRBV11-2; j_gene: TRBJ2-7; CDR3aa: CASSLGSSLMLSYEQYF; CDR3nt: TGTGCCAGCAGCTTAGGGTCTAGCTTGATGCTCTCCTACGAGCAGTACTTC
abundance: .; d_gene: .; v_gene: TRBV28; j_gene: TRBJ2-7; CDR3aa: CASSFVTATLSYEQYF; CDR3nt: TGTGCCAGCAGTTTTGTCACGGCCACTCTCTCCTACGAGCAGTACTTC
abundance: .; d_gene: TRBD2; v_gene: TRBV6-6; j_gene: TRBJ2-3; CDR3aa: CASSSGRALDTDTQYF; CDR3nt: TGTGCCAGCAGTTCTGGGAGGGCCCTCGACACAGATACGCAGTATTTT
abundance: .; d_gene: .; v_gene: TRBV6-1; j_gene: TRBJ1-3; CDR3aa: CASSDGQLSGNTIYF; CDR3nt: TGTGCCAGCAGTGACGGACAGCTCTCTGGAAACACCATATATTTT
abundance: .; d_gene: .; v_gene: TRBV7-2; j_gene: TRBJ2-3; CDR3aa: CASGLRPGLIVTDTQYF; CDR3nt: TGTGCCAGCGGACTTCGTCCGGGTCTCATTGTGACAGATACGCAGTATTTT
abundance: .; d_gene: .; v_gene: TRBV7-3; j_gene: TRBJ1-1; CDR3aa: CASSLRWGTEAFF; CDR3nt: TGTGCCAGCAGCTTAAGATGGGGAACTGAAGCTTTCTTT
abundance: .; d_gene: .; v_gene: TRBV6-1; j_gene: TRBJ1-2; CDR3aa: CASSAMGGSYGYTF; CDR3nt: TGTGCCAGCAGTGCTATGGGAGGTAGCTATGGCTACACCTTC
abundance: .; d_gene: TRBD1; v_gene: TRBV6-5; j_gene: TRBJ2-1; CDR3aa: CASRSGQGRFDEQFF; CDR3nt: TGTGCCAGCAGAAGCGGACAGGGGCGGTTCGATGAGCAGTTCTTC
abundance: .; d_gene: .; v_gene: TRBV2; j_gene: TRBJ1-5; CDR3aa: CASRAGPQGRGQPQHF; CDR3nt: TGTGCCAGCAGAGCGGGACCCCAGGGAAGAGGGCAGCCCCAGCATTTT
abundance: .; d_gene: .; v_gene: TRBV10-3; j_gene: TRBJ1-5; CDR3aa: CATAPAGNQPQHF; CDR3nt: TGTGCCACCGCCCCGGCAGGCAATCAGCCCCAGCATTTT
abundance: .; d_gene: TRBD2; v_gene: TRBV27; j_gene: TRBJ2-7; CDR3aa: CASSLRTSGPRSSSYEQYF; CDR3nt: TGTGCCAGCAGTTTAAGGACTAGCGGGCCTCGTAGTTCAAGCTACGAGCAGTACTTC
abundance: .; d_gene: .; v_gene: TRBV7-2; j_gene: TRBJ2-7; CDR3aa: CASSLGRGFYEQYF; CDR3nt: TGTGCCAGCAGCTTAGGCAGGGGATTCTACGAGCAGTACTTC
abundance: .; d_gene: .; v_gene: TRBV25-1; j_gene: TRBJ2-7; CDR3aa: CASSEDRSSHEQYF; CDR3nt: TGTGCCAGCAGTGAAGACAGATCGTCTCACGAGCAGTACTTC
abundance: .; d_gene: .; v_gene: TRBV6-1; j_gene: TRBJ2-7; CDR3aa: CASNKNRDYEQYF; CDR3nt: TGTGCCAGCAACAAGAACAGGGATTACGAGCAGTACTTC
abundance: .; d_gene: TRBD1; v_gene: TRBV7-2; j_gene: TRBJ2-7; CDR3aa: CASSLFRQGAFYEQYF; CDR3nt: TGTGCCAGCAGCTTATTCCGCCAGGGGGCGTTCTACGAGCAGTACTTC
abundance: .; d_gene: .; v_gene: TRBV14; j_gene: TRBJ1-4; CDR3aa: CASSHRRSSAKIGELFF; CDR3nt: TGTGCCAGCAGCCATCGGCGATCCAGTGCCAAAATAGGGGAACTGTTTTTT
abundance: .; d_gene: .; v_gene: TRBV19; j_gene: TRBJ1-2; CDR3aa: CASSIDSRNYGYTF; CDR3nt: TGTGCCAGTAGTATAGATAGCCGGAACTATGGCTACACCTTC
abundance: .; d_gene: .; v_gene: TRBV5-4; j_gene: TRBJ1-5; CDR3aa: CASSLAGLNQPQHF; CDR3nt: TGTGCCAGCAGCTTGGCAGGGCTCAATCAGCCCCAGCATTTT
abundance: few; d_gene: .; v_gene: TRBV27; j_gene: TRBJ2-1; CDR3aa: CASSRYNEQFF; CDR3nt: TGTGCCAGCAGTCGATACAATGAGCAGTTCTTC
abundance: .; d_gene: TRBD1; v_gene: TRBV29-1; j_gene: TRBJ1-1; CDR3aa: CSVGTGIAEAFF; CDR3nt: TGCAGCGTGGGGACAGGAATCGCTGAAGCTTTCTTT
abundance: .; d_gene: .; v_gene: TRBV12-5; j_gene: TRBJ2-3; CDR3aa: CASGLVTGSQYF; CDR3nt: TGTGCTAGTGGTTTGGTAACGGGGTCGCAGTATTTT
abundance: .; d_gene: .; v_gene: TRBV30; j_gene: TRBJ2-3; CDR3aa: CAWSAESPTDTQYF; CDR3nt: TGTGCCTGGAGTGCGGAGAGCCCGACAGATACGCAGTATTTT
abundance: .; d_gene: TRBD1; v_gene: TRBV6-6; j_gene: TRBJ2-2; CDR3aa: CAIRQGSFTGELFF; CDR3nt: TGTGCCATCAGACAGGGATCCTTCACCGGGGAGCTGTTTTTT
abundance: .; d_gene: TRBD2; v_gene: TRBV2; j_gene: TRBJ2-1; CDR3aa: CASRVGLAGSNEQFF; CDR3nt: TGTGCCAGCAGGGTGGGACTAGCGGGCAGTAATGAGCAGTTCTTC
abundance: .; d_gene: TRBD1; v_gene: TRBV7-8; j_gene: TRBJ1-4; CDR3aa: CASCQTGAGEKLFF; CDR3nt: TGTGCCAGCTGCCAGACAGGGGCGGGGGAAAAACTGTTTTTT
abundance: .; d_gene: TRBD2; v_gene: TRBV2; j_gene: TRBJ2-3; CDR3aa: CASRAGTSGGATDTQYF; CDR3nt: TGTGCCAGCAGAGCTGGGACTAGCGGGGGGGCCACAGATACGCAGTATTTT
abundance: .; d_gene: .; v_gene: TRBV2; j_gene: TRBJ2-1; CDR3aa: CASIEGTVNHEQFF; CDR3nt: TGTGCCAGCATCGAGGGGACCGTCAACCATGAGCAGTTCTTC
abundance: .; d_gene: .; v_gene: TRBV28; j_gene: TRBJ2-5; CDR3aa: CASSSRDIRVGETQYF; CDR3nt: TGTGCCAGCAGTTCCAGGGACATCCGGGTGGGAGAGACCCAGTACTTC